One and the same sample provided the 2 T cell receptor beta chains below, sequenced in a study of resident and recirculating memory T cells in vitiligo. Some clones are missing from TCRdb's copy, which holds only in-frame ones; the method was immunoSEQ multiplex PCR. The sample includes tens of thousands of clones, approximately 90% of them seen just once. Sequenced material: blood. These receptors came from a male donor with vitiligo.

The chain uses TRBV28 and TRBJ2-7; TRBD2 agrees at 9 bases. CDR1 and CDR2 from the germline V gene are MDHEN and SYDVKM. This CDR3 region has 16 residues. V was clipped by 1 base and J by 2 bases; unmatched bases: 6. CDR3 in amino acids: CASSLFSGRFAYEQYF. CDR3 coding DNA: TGTGCCAGCAGTTTATTTAGCGGGAGATTTGCCTACGAGCAGTACTTC.

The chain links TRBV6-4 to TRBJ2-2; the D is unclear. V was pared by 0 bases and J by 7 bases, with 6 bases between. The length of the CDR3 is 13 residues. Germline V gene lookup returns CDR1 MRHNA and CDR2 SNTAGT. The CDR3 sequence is CASSDSENGELFF. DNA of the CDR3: TGTGCCAGCAGTGACTCGGAGAACGGGGAGCTGTTTTTT.